This T cell receptor beta chain was captured by sequencing in a study of technical replicates of blood from several donors (dated 2017 in TCRdb). The CDR3 measures 17 amino acids from cysteine to phenylalanine. CDR3 DNA only is kept here, 51 bases in frame from base 1. From a lookup of the germline V gene, CDR1 and CDR2 are SGHDT and YYEEEE. V is trimmed back by 1 base and J by 8 bases, and the junction contains 16 bases that no gene match accounts for. Turning to this clone: What antigen it recognizes has not been identified. The input lacks base qualities; no much larger clone sits a single base away.

The library was built by means of the immunoSEQ multiplex PCR assay. TCRdb obtained this table from immuneACCESS and retained in-frame rearrangements with V and J assigned. These tables miss some clones; where compared with another copy, unresolved V genes account for less than half of the shortfall, and the remainder is unexplained. The sample yields about 100,000 clones; 90% to 97% were counted once. About 0.21% of the sample is taken by the ten largest. The chain joins TRBV5-6 to TRBJ1-2, with 8 junctional bases fitting TRBD1. Sequencing was performed on T cells isolated from PBMCs. The sequence was obtained from a human donor in good health. The CDR3 protein is CASSLPPLTGALLGYTF. In nucleotides, the sequence is TGTGCCAGCAGCTTGCCCCCACTGACAGGGGCCTTGCTGGGCTACACCTTC. The full variable domain, with segments outside the CDR3 supplied by the reference TRBV5-6 and TRBJ1-2 proteins, appears as DAGVTQSPTHLIKTRGQQVTLRCSPKSGHDTVSWYQQALGQGPQFIFQYYEEEERQRGNFPDRFSGHQFPNYSSELNVNALLLGDSALYLCASSLPPLTGALLGYTFGSGTRLTVV.